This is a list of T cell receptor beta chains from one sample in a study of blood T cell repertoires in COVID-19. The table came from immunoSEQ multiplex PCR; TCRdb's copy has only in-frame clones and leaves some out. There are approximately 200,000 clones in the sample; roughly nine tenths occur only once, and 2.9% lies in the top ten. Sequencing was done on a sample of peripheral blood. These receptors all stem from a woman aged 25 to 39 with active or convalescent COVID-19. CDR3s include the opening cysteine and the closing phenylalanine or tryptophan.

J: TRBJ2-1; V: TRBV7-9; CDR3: CASSGAGTSSYNEQFF
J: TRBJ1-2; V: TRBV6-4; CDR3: CASSDPWVEQGAYGYTF
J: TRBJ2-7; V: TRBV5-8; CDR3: CASRDPSSLTREQYF
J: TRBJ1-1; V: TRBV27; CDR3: CASSLSGREAEAFF
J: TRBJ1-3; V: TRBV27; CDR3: CASSLRSGNTIYF
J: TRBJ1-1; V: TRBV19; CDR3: CASSPDGGQSSEAFF
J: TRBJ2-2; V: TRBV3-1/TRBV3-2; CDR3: CASSQGARAGELFF
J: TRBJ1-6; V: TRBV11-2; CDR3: CASSLDSIPSSPLHF
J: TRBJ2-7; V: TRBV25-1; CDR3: CASSDGGYEQYF
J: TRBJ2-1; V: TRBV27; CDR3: CASSFPGGGPNNEQFF
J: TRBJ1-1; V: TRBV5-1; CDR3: CASSLKVGRGMNTEAFF
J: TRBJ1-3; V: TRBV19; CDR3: CASSMGQGAGNTIYF
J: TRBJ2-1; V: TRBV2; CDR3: CASRDRGVDNEQFF
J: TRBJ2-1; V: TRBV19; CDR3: CASRTSGDYNEQFF
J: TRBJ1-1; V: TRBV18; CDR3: CASSPTGGNTEAFF
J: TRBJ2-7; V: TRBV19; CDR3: CASSIGGRLYEQYF
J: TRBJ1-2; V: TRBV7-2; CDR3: CASSSQPQDSYGYTF
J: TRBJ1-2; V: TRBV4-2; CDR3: CASSQVYSNYGYTF
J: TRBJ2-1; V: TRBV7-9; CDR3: CASSLARGSSYNEQFF
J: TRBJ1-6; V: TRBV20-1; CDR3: CSASSGMAPLHF